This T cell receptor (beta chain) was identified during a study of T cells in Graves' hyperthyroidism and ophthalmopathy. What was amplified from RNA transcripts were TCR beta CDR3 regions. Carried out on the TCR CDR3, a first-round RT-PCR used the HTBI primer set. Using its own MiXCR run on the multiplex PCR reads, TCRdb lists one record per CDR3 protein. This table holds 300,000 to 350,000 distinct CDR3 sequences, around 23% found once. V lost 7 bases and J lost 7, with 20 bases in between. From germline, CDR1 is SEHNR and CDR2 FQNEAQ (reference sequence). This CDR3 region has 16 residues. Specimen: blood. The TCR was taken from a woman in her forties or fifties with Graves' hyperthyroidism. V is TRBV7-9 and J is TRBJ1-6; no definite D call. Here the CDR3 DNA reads TGTGCCAGCAATGTCTTTCGGGGTACGGGGAATTCACCCCTCCACTTT. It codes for CASNVFRGTGNSPLHF.